This paragraph covers one T cell receptor beta chain sequence. The data belong to a study of blood T cell repertoires in COVID-19. Data came from immunoSEQ multiplex PCR; TCRdb stores just in-frame clones and leaves some out. The sample holds about 130,000 clones, around four fifths seen once. With 7 bases removed from V and 3 bases from J, the gap between germline ends came to 12 bases. The CDR3 totals 13 residues. CDR1 and CDR2 (germline): MNHEY, SVGAGI. V usage is TRBV6-5 and J usage is TRBJ1-2, with D possibly matching TRBD1 (5 bases). The clonotype comes from a man aged 25-40 years who had recovered from COVID-19. Sequenced: PBMCs or T cells enriched from blood (not recorded which). CDR3 bases: TGTGCCAGCACCCCTGGAGGGGACTATGGCTACACCTTC. It codes for CASTPGGDYGYTF.